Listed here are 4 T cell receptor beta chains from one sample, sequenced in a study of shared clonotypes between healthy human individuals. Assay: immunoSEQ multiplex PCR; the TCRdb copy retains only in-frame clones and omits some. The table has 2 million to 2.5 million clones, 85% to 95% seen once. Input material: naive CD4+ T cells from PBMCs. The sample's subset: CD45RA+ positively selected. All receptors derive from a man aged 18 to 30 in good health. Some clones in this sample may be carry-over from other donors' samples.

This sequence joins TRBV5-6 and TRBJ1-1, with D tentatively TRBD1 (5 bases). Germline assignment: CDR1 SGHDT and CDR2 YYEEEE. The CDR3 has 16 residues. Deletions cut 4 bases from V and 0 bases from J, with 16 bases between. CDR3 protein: CASSGVEGTMNTEAFF. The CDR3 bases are TGTGCCAGCAGCGGAGTGGAGGGGACTATGAACACTGAAGCTTTCTTT.

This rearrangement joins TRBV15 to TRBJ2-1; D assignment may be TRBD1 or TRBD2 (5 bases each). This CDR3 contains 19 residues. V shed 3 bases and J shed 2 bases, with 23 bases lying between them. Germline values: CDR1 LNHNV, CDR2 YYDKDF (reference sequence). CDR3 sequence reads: CATSSTTERGQGPYNEQFF. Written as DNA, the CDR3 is TGTGCCACCAGCAGCACAACCGAAAGAGGGCAGGGCCCCTACAATGAGCAGTTCTTC.

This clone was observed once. In nucleotides, the CDR3 is TGCAGCGTCGGGACAGGCGCGGAGCAGTACTTC. The encoded protein is CSVGTGAEQYF. The genes are TRBV29-1 and TRBJ2-7; 8 bases match TRBD1. V dropped 6 bases and J dropped 7; count of bases not matched to a gene: 5. This CDR3 has 11 residues. The V gene's germline CDR1 is SQVTM and CDR2 ANQGSEA.

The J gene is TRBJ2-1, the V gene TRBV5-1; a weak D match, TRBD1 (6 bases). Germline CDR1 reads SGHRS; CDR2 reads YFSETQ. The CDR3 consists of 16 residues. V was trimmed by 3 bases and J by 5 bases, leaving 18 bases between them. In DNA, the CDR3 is TGCGCCAGCAGCTCGTCCGGGACATATTCTAACAATGAGCAGTTCTTC. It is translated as CASSSSGTYSNNEQFF. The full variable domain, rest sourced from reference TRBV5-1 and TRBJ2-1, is KAGVTQTPRYLIKTRGQQVTLSCSPISGHRSVSWYQQTPGQGLQFLFEYFSETQRNKGNFPGRFSGRQFSNSRSEMNVSTLELGDSALYLCASSSSGTYSNNEQFFGPGTRLTVL.